The next 10 T cell receptor beta chains were all read from a single sample in a study of T-cell reconstitution after alpha-beta-depleted transplantation in children. Molecular barcoding with unique molecular identifiers was used for the TCRbeta library. TCRdb analysed the PCR reads with MiXCR anew, one entry per CDR3 protein. The sample records 400,000 to 500,000 distinct CDR3 sequences, roughly 10% being singletons. The specimen was PBMCs from the stem cell graft donor, collected from the stem cell graft. The receptors stem from a human donor who donated a stem cell graft to a child with acute myeloid leukemia.

On this clonotype: Germline is not matched at one junction end, which may reflect a read error. V usage is TRBV29-1 and J usage is TRBJ1-2; D gene unclear. Germline V gene sequence: CDR1 SQVTM, CDR2 ANQGSEA. The CDR3 has 14 residues. This CDR3 reads CSVKDTPLDYGYTF. CDR3 bases: TGCAGCGTTAAAGACACCCCCTTAGACTATGGCTACACCTTC.

This clonotype appeared a few times. The chain couples TRBV16 to TRBJ2-2, with a tentative D call TRBD1 (5 bases). Looked up from germline, CDR1 is KGHSY and CDR2 is FQNENV. Trimming cost V 0 bases and J 6 bases, with 11 bases left between them. CDR3 length equals 15 residues. The CDR3 loop is CASSQSLGDSGELFF. The CDR3, as DNA: TGTGCCAGCAGCCAATCCCTAGGGGATTCCGGGGAGCTGTTTTTT.

This clonotype was detected ten times or more. This chain connects TRBV12-3 or TRBV12-4 to TRBJ2-1; tentative D call: TRBD2 (6 bases). Trimming removed 7 bases at V and 4 bases at J, with 17 bases between. The CDR3 covers 15 residues. In DNA form, the CDR3 reads TGTGCCAGCACAGCGGCGCTGGCGGGGTACAATGAGCAGTTCTTC. Encoded protein: CASTAALAGYNEQFF.

In this sample, this clonotype turned up a few times. The rearrangement uses TRBV6-2 or TRBV6-3 and TRBJ2-2; D not resolved. V was cut by 4 bases and J by 6 bases, with 12 bases left in between. This CDR3 has 14 residues. Germline CDR1 is MNHEY and CDR2 is SVGEGT. The CDR3 loop reads CASSLTYDSGELFF. DNA for the CDR3: TGTGCCAGCAGTTTAACTTACGATTCCGGGGAGCTGTTTTTT.

This clonotype has more than one count but fewer than ten. CDR3 nucleotides: TGTGCCAGCAGCCAACATCCCCAGGCGAGCTCCTACGAGCAGTACTTC. Translation: CASSQHPQASSYEQYF. The V call is TRBV4-2, the J call TRBJ2-7; D is undetermined. Trimming took off 2 bases at V and 0 bases at J, with 14 bases between the two ends. This CDR3 has 16 amino acids. Germline CDR1 is LGHNA and CDR2 is YNFKEQ.

The rearrangement links TRBV10-3 to TRBJ1-5, with D perhaps TRBD1 (5 bases). V was pared by 6 bases and J by 3 bases, with 15 bases between. The CDR3 spans 15 residues. Per germline, CDR1 ENHRY and CDR2 SYGVKD. The CDR3 coding sequence is TGTGCCATCAGCAGGGACCGCCGCCTCAATCAGCCCCAGCATTTT. This codes for CAISRDRRLNQPQHF.

This clonotype has at least ten counts. The chain has TRBV7-2 and TRBJ1-5, with D possibly matching TRBD1 (6 bases). The V end was cut by 3 bases, the J end by 2 bases, with 11 bases between. CDR1 is SGHTA, CDR2 FQGNSA, per germline. The CDR3 covers 15 residues. CDR3 nucleotides: TGTGCCAGCAGCTTGTGGGGGCTCGGCAATCAGCCCCAGCATTTT. Its protein product is CASSLWGLGNQPQHF.

This clonotype was counted between two and nine times. The J gene is TRBJ2-1, the V gene TRBV25-1, with D perhaps matching TRBD1 or TRBD2 (6 bases each). CDR3 size: 14 residues. Germline assignment: CDR1 MGHDK and CDR2 SYGVNS. The V gene lost 8 bases and the J gene lost 1 base, with 12 bases spanning the gap. CDR3 in amino acids: CASGGGVSYNEQFF. Here the CDR3 DNA reads TGTGCCAGCGGAGGGGGAGTATCCTACAATGAGCAGTTCTTC.

V is TRBV28 and J is TRBJ2-2; TRBD2 might be the D (5 bases). The CDR3 runs 13 residues. V was cut by 3 bases and J by 6 bases, with 8 bases left in between. The germline V gene encodes CDR1 MDHEN and CDR2 SYDVKM. The CDR3 protein is CASSFMRAGELFF. The CDR3 DNA follows: TGTGCCAGCAGTTTTATGAGGGCCGGGGAGCTGTTTTTT.

The V gene is TRBV4-1, the J gene TRBJ1-5; TRBD1 might be the D (5 bases). Trimming removed 4 bases from V and 5 bases from J, with 15 bases in between. This CDR3 spans 15 amino acids. CDR1 is MGHRA, CDR2 YSYEKL, per germline. CDR3 DNA: TGCGCCAGCAGCCCGATGAGGGGAGAAGATCAGCCCCAGCATTTT. It encodes CASSPMRGEDQPQHF.